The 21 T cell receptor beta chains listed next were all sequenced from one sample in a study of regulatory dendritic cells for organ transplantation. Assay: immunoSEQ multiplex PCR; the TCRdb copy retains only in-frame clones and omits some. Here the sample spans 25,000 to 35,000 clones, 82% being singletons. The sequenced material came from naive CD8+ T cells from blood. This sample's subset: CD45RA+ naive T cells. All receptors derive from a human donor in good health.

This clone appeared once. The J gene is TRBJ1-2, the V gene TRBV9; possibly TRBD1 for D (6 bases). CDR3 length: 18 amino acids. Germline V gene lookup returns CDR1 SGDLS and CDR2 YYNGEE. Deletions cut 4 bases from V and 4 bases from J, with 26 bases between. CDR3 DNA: TGTGCCAGCAGCCTAAAGGCCGGGACACAAAATGGGGGCTATGGCTACACCTTC. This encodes CASSLKAGTQNGGYGYTF.

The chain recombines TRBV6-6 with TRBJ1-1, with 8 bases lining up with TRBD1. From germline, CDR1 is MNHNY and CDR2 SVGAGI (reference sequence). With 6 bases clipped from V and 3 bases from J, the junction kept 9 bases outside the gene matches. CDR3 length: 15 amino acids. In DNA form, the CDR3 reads TGTGCCAGCAGACCGAGCCGGACAGGGTACACTGAAGCTTTCTTT. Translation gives CASRPSRTGYTEAFF.

This chain's CDR3 is CASSQGTAKPQHF. CDR3 bases: TGCGCCAGCAGCCAAGGGACAGCGAAGCCCCAGCATTTT. V and J are TRBV4-1 and TRBJ1-5, with a tentative D call TRBD1 (6 bases). The V and J ends lost 1 base and 8 bases respectively, with 9 bases between them. Germline V gives CDR1 MGHRA, CDR2 YSYEKL. This CDR3 is built from 13 residues.

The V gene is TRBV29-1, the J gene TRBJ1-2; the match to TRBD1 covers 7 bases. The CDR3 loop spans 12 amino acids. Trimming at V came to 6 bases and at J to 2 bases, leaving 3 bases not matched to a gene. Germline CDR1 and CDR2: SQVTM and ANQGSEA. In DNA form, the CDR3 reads TGCAGCGTGACAGGGACCAACTATGGCTACACCTTC. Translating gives CSVTGTNYGYTF.

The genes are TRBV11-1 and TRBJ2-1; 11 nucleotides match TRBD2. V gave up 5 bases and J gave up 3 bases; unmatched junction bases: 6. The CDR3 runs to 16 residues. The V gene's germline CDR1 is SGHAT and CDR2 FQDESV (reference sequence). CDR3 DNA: TGTGCCAGCAGCGCCGGGACTAGCGGACTCTACAATGAGCAGTTCTTC. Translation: CASSAGTSGLYNEQFF.

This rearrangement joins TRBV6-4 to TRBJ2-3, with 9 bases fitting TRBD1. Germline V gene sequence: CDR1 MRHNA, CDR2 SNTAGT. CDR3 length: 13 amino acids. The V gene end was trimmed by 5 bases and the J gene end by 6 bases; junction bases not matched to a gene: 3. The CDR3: CASSSQGADTQYF. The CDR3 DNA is TGTGCCAGCAGTTCACAGGGGGCGGATACGCAGTATTTT.

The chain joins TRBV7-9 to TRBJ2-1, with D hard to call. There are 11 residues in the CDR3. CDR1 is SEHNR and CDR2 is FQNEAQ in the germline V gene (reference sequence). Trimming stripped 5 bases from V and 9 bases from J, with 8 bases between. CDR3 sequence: CASSPFVEQFF. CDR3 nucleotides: TGTGCCAGCAGCCCTTTCGTTGAGCAGTTCTTC.

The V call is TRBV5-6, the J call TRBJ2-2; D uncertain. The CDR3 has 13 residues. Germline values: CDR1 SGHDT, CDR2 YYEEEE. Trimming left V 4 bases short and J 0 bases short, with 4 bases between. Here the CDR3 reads CASSVTNTGELFF. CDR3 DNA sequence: TGTGCCAGCAGCGTTACGAACACCGGGGAGCTGTTTTTT.

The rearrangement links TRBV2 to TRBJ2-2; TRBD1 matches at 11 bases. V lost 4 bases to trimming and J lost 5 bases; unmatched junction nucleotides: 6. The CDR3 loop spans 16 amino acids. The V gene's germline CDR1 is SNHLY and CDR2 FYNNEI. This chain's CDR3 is CASSGAGTGGTGELFF. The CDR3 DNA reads TGTGCCAGCAGTGGGGCCGGGACAGGGGGAACCGGGGAGCTGTTTTTT.

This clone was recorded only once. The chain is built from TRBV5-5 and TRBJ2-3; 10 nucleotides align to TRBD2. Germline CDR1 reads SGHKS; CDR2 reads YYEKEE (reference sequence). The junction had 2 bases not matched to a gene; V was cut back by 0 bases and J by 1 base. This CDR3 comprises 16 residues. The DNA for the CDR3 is TGTGCCAGCAGCTTGGAGCTAGCGGGGGGCACAGATACGCAGTATTTT. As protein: CASSLELAGGTDTQYF.

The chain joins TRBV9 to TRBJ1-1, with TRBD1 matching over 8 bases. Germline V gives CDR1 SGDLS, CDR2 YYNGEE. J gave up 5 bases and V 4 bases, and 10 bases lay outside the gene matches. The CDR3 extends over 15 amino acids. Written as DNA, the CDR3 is TGTGCCAGCAGCTCGCAGGGGGCGCGGGGTACTGAAGCTTTCTTT. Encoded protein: CASSSQGARGTEAFF.

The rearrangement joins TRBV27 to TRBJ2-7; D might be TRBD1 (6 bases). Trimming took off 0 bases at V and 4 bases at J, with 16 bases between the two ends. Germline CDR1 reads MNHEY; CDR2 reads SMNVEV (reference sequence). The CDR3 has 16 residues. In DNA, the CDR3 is TGTGCCAGCAGTTTATCGAGCCACAACAGGGCTTACGAGCAGTACTTC. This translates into CASSLSSHNRAYEQYF.

DNA for the CDR3: TGTGCCAGCAGTTCCCCGAGGGGGGGCGCGGGCAATGAGCAGTTCTTC. It specifies CASSSPRGGAGNEQFF. The chain has TRBV27 and TRBJ2-1; D might be TRBD2 (7 bases). CDR1 is MNHEY and CDR2 is SMNVEV in the germline V gene (reference sequence). The CDR3 length is 16 residues. Between the trimmed V and J ends, which lost 4 bases and 6 bases, there was a span of 19 bases.

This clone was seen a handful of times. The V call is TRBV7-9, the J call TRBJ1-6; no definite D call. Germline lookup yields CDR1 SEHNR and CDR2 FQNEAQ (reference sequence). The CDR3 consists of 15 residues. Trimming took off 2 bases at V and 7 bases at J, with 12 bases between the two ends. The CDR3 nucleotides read TGTGCCAGCAGCTTAAAAAACTTCGGGAATTCACCCCTCCACTTT. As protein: CASSLKNFGNSPLHF. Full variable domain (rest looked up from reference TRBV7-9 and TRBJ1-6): DTGVSQNPRHKITKRGQNVTFRCDPISEHNRLYWYRQTLGQGPEFLTYFQNEAQLEKSRLLSDRFSAERPKGSFSTLEIQRTEQGDSAMYLCASSLKNFGNSPLHFGNGTRLTVT.

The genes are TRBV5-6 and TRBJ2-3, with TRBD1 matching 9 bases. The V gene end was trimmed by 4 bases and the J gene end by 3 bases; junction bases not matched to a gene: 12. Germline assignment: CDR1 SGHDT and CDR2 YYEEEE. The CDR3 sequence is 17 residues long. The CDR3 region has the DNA TGTGCCAGCAGCGTCTTTACCGGGACAGGGCTAACAGATACGCAGTATTTT. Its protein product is CASSVFTGTGLTDTQYF.

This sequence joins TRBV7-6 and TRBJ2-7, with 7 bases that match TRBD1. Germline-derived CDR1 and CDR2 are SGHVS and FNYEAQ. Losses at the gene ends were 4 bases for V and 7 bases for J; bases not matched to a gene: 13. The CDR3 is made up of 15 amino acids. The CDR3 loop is CASSSGQALVVEQYF. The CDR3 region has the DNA TGTGCCAGCAGCTCCGGACAGGCTTTGGTAGTAGAGCAGTACTTC.

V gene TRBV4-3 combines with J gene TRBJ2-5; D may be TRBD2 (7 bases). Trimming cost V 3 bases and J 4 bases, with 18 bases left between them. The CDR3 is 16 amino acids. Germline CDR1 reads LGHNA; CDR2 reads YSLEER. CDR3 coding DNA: TGCGCCAGCAGCCACCTTCTAGGGGGGGCCGTAGAGACCCAGTACTTC. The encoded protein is CASSHLLGGAVETQYF.

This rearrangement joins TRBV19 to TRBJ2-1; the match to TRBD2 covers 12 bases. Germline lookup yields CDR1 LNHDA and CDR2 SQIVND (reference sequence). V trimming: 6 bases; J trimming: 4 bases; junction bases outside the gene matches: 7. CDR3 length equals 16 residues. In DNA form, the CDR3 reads TGTGCCAGTAGCCGCACTAGCGGGGGGATATACAATGAGCAGTTCTTC. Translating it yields CASSRTSGGIYNEQFF. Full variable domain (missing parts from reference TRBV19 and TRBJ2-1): DGGITQSPKYLFRKEGQNVTLSCEQNLNHDAMYWYRQDPGQGLRLIYYSQIVNDFQKGDIAEGYSVSREKKESFPLTVTSAQKNPTAFYLCASSRTSGGIYNEQFFGPGTRLTVL.

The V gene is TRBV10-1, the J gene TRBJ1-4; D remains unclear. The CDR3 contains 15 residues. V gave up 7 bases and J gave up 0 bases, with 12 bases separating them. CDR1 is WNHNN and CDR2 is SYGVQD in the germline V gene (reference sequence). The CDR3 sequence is CASTKRRATNEKLFF. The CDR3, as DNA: TGCGCCAGCACCAAACGGAGAGCAACTAATGAAAAACTGTTTTTT.

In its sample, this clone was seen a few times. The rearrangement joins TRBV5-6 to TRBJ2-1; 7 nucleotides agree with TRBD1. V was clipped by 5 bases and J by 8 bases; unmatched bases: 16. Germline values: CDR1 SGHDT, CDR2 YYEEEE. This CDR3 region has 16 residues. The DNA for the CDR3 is TGTGCCAGCAGTCCTACCCTCTCGGACAGGTTCGATGAGCAGTTCTTC. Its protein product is CASSPTLSDRFDEQFF.

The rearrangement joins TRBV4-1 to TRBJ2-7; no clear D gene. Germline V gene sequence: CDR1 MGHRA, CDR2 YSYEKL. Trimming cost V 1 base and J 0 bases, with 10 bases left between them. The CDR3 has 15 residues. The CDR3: CASSQVGVSSYEQYF. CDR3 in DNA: TGCGCCAGCAGCCAAGTAGGAGTGAGCTCCTACGAGCAGTACTTC.